The 27 T cell receptor beta chains presented below share a single source sample, sequenced in a study of post-analysis software for immune sequencing data. Their target antigens are unknown. Findings and caveats of the study: In patients, about five TRBV segments were more frequent than in controls, with TRBV5-6, TRBV5-1 and TRBV20-1 among them.

TCR beta libraries were prepared from cDNA with unique molecular identifiers. TCRdb re-derived calls from the PCR reads in MiXCR, one entry per CDR3 protein. This sample has roughly 580,000 distinct CDR3 sequences, with 44% found just once. The sequenced sample was blood. These TCRs come from a girl aged 10 to 17 with multiple sclerosis.

The table lists this clonotype with a few counts. The chain uses TRBV27 and TRBJ2-5; maybe TRBD2 (5 bases). The CDR3 covers 15 residues. Per the germline V gene, CDR1 is MNHEY and CDR2 is SMNVEV (reference sequence). V shed 2 bases and J shed 1 base, with 11 bases lying between them. CDR3 protein: CASSLGGPLQETQYF. The CDR3 DNA reads TGTGCCAGCAGTTTAGGAGGACCTCTCCAAGAGACCCAGTACTTC.

In this sample, this clonotype turned up a few times. Compared with germline, one end of the junction differs, possibly owing to a read error. The chain has TRBV9 and TRBJ2-2, with 8 bases matching TRBD1. The CDR3 has 16 residues. The germline V gene has CDR1 SGDLS and CDR2 YYNGEE. This CDR3 is CASSTGGTGNTGELFF. The DNA of the CDR3 is TGTGCTAGCAGCACAGGGGGGACAGGGAACACCGGGGAGCTGTTTTTT.

The chain joins TRBV7-9 to TRBJ2-3; tentative D call: TRBD1 (5 bases). The CDR3 runs to 14 residues. CDR1 and CDR2 from the germline V gene are SEHNR and FQNEAQ (reference sequence). V shed 5 bases and J shed 3 bases, with 12 bases lying between them. The CDR3 DNA reads as TGTGCCAGCAGCAGAGATCCAGGGACAGATACGCAGTATTTT. It specifies CASSRDPGTDTQYF.

CDR3 nucleotides: TGCAGCGTTGACGGTGTAGGACAGGGGGAGCCCTACGAGCAGTACTTC. It specifies CSVDGVGQGEPYEQYF. V is TRBV29-1 and J is TRBJ2-7; 10 bases are a match to TRBD1. The CDR3 length is 16 residues. The germline CDR1 and CDR2 sequences are SQVTM and ANQGSEA. Trimming took 3 bases from V and 2 from J; bases not matched to a gene: 10.

V gene TRBV6-1 combines with J gene TRBJ1-4, with a tentative D call TRBD1 (5 bases). V gave up 7 bases and J gave up 14 bases, with 23 bases separating them. The CDR3 spans 14 residues. Looked up from germline, CDR1 is MNHNS and CDR2 is SASEGT. The CDR3 DNA follows: TGTGCCAGCACGTCCGGGGACGGTATTTTAATTCTGTTTTTT. Its translation is CASTSGDGILILFF.

The CDR3 nucleotides read TGTGCCAGCAGGGAACAGGCACGTCAATACAATGAGCAGTTCTTC. Protein: CASREQARQYNEQFF. The chain uses TRBV6-1 and TRBJ2-1, with D perhaps matching TRBD1 (5 bases). The CDR3 loop spans 15 amino acids. V shed 6 bases and J shed 4 bases, with 16 bases lying between them. From germline, CDR1 is MNHNS and CDR2 SASEGT.

This clonotype showed up many times. The CDR3 DNA is TGCAGCGTTTCGGGGGGTATCAATCAGCCCCAGCATTTT. Translated, it gives CSVSGGINQPQHF. The chain employs TRBV29-1 and TRBJ1-5, with a possible D match to TRBD1 (5 bases). Trimming shortened V by 5 bases and J by 3 bases, and 11 bases separated the two germline ends. CDR1 and CDR2 from the germline V gene are SQVTM and ANQGSEA. This CDR3 is 13 amino acids long.

V and J are TRBV4-1 and TRBJ1-2; TRBD1 is a possible D gene (6 bases). V lost 3 bases and J 6 bases, leaving 14 bases between the germline ends. CDR1 and CDR2 from the germline V gene are MGHRA and YSYEKL. The CDR3 has 14 amino acids. Here the CDR3 DNA reads TGCGCCAGCAGCCAGACGGGACAACGCAATGGCTACACCTTC. Protein product: CASSQTGQRNGYTF.

V gene TRBV12-3 or TRBV12-4 combines with J gene TRBJ2-1; D may correspond to TRBD1 or TRBD2 (5 bases each). V lost 5 bases, J lost 6 bases, and 11 bases lay in between. The CDR3 extends over 13 amino acids. The CDR3, as DNA: TGTGCCAGCAGTAAGGGACCCACCAATGAGCAGTTCTTC. This sequence encodes CASSKGPTNEQFF.

The chain couples TRBV4-1 to TRBJ2-3; 10 bases line up with TRBD2. CDR1 is MGHRA and CDR2 is YSYEKL in the germline V gene. J gave up 10 bases and V 7 bases, and 11 bases lay outside the gene matches. This CDR3 contains 14 residues. The CDR3 coding sequence is TGCGCCAGCACCGCAAGCGGGGGGGGAGAGGCGCAGTATTTT. Residues: CASTASGGGEAQYF.

For this clonotype: One end of the junction is discordant with germline, which a read error may explain. The chain links TRBV5-1 to TRBJ1-2, with D perhaps TRBD1 (5 bases). CDR1 and CDR2 (germline): SGHRS, YFSETQ. CDR3 length: 12 residues. The DNA of the CDR3 is TGCGCCAGCAGCACGGAGGGGTTGGGCTGCACCTTC. Amino acid sequence: CASSTEGLGCTF.

The chain combines TRBV29-1 with TRBJ1-2; the D gene is possibly TRBD1 (6 bases). This CDR3 spans 14 amino acids. Germline CDR1 SQVTM, CDR2 ANQGSEA. V was cut by 0 bases and J by 4 bases, with 12 bases left in between. The CDR3 loop reads CSVEDRGASYGYTF. Here the CDR3 DNA reads TGCAGCGTTGAAGATCGGGGGGCTAGCTATGGCTACACCTTC. The variable domain in full, completed from reference TRBV29-1 and TRBJ1-2, reads SAVISQKPSRDICQRGTSLTIQCQVDSQVTMMFWYRQQPGQSLTLIATANQGSEATYESGFVIDKFPISRPNLTFSTLTVSNMSPEDSSIYLCSVEDRGASYGYTFGSGTRLTVV.

The genes are TRBV27 and TRBJ2-5; 8 nucleotides agree with TRBD1. Germline V CDR1 and CDR2: MNHEY, SMNVEV (reference sequence). Trimming removed 5 bases from V and 5 bases from J; junction bases left unmatched: 13. This CDR3 spans 16 amino acids. The CDR3 coding sequence is TGTGCCAGCAGTCTTCTCCGGGACAGGCTAAATGAGACCCAGTACTTC. Protein product: CASSLLRDRLNETQYF.

The genes are TRBV7-3 and TRBJ2-3, with D uncertain. V was shortened by 2 bases and J by 2 bases, with 8 bases between the two germline ends. CDR1 and CDR2 from the germline V gene are SGHTA and FQGTGA. CDR3 length: 14 amino acids. The CDR3 here is CASSLSPLTDTQYF. The DNA of the CDR3 is TGTGCCAGCAGCTTATCCCCTCTCACAGATACGCAGTATTTT.

About this clonotype itself: No conserved phenylalanine or tryptophan is present at the end of the CDR3, so a read error is the likely explanation. The chain employs TRBV5-1 and TRBJ1-6, with D unresolved. This CDR3 comprises 12 residues. Looked up from germline, CDR1 is SGHRS and CDR2 is YFSETQ. Trimming left V 7 bases short and J 7 bases short, with 9 bases between. The CDR3 is CASRGENSPLHL. For the CDR3, the DNA is TGCGCCAGCCGGGGTGAGAATTCACCCCTCCACTTG.

This clonotype came up a few times. The chain links TRBV7-9 to TRBJ2-3; 11 positions agree with TRBD1. Germline assignment: CDR1 SEHNR and CDR2 FQNEAQ (reference sequence). V lost 5 bases to trimming and J lost 4 bases; unmatched junction nucleotides: 5. The CDR3 covers 15 residues. The chain's CDR3 is CASSPPGQGADTQYF. The CDR3 nucleotides are TGTGCCAGCAGCCCACCGGGACAGGGGGCAGATACGCAGTATTTT.

The rearrangement links TRBV6-5 to TRBJ2-7; perhaps TRBD2 as D (6 bases). The CDR3 contains 17 residues. V was clipped by 0 bases and J by 3 bases, with 18 bases between them. Germline CDR1 MNHEY, CDR2 SVGAGI. CDR3 loop: CASSYSTGTGVLYEQYF. In DNA, the CDR3 is TGTGCCAGCAGTTACTCGACGGGGACGGGAGTTCTCTACGAGCAGTACTTC.

V usage is TRBV27 and J usage is TRBJ1-1, with D uncertain. The V gene's germline CDR1 is MNHEY and CDR2 SMNVEV (reference sequence). There are 13 residues in the CDR3. With 4 bases removed from V and 5 bases from J, the gap between germline ends came to 11 bases. In DNA, the CDR3 is TGTGCCAGCAGTTACAGCGCATGGACTGAAGCTTTCTTT. This codes for CASSYSAWTEAFF.

The gene calls are TRBV12-3 or TRBV12-4 and TRBJ2-1; D uncertain. There are 13 residues in the CDR3. The germline V and J ends were trimmed by 6 bases and 5 bases, with 11 bases remaining between them. The CDR3 region has the DNA TGTGCCAGCAGCTTGACACCGAACAATGAGCAGTTCTTC. It translates to CASSLTPNNEQFF.

This clonotype was seen a handful of times. This rearrangement joins TRBV12-3 or TRBV12-4 to TRBJ1-6; unclear D gene. This CDR3 has 11 residues. Trimming left V 1 base short and J 13 bases short, with 5 bases between. Here the CDR3 reads CASSLVMPLHF. The CDR3 DNA reads TGTGCCAGCAGTTTAGTTATGCCCCTCCACTTT.

The chain couples TRBV6-5 to TRBJ2-7, with D tentatively TRBD1 (5 bases). The germline V and J ends were trimmed by 7 bases and 11 bases, with 12 bases remaining between them. This CDR3 region has 10 residues. CDR1 MNHEY and CDR2 SVGAGI come from the germline V gene. As DNA, the CDR3 is TGTGCCAGCAACCCACCCAGGGAGTACTTC. Its translation: CASNPPREYF.

This clonotype was recorded once. V usage is TRBV12-3 or TRBV12-4 and J usage is TRBJ2-5; 7 bases match TRBD2. The end of the DNA is better explained by TRBJ2-7, so the J call may be wrong. CDR3 size: 16 residues. The CDR3 loop is CASSFLGGGRENEQYF. The CDR3 DNA reads TGTGCCAGCAGTTTCTTGGGTGGCGGGAGAGAGAACGAGCAGTACTTC.

This clonotype was seen a single time. V and J are TRBV7-2 and TRBJ2-1; 9 positions agree with TRBD1. V shed 7 bases and J 7 bases; nucleotides not matched to a gene: 14. Germline CDR1 and CDR2: SGHTA and FQGNSA. The CDR3 contains 16 residues. The CDR3: CASTQRWDRVKNEQFF. The CDR3 nucleotides are TGTGCCAGCACCCAACGCTGGGACAGGGTCAAAAATGAGCAGTTCTTC.

The chain employs TRBV29-1 and TRBJ2-1; TRBD1 matches 10 bases. This CDR3 is built from 17 residues. Trimming at V came to 1 base and at J to 0 bases, leaving 6 bases not matched to a gene. Germline CDR1 reads SQVTM; CDR2 reads ANQGSEA. As DNA, the CDR3 is TGCAGCGTTGAAGGACAGGGGGCTTTCGCCTCCTACAATGAGCAGTTCTTC. Translated, it gives CSVEGQGAFASYNEQFF.

The J gene is TRBJ2-3, the V gene TRBV7-2; TRBD2 agrees at 9 bases. The trim removed 5 bases at V and 2 bases at J, leaving 14 bases unmatched. The CDR3 extends over 18 amino acids. Germline CDR1 reads SGHTA; CDR2 reads FQGNSA. The CDR3 nucleotides are TGTGCCAGCAGCACCTCCCCCATACTAGCGGGTTCCACAGATACGCAGTATTTT. Translation: CASSTSPILAGSTDTQYF.

The rearrangement links TRBV28 to TRBJ1-2, with 9 bases identical to TRBD1. The trim removed 1 base at V and 6 bases at J, leaving 3 bases unmatched. CDR1 MDHEN and CDR2 SYDVKM come from the germline V gene. The CDR3 sequence is 14 residues long. This CDR3 is CASSLFRDRDGYTF. In DNA, the CDR3 is TGTGCCAGCAGTTTATTCCGGGACAGGGATGGCTACACCTTC.

This clonotype was seen a handful of times. This chain links TRBV10-1 with TRBJ2-7; D is tentatively TRBD1 or TRBD2 (5 bases each). The CDR3 length is 16 residues. Looked up from germline, CDR1 is WNHNN and CDR2 is SYGVQD (reference sequence). V dropped 0 bases and J dropped 2 bases, with 14 bases sitting between them. CDR3 DNA: TGCGCCAGCAGTGAGTCGTTCGGGACGGAAGCCTACGAGCAGTACTTC. Translated, it gives CASSESFGTEAYEQYF.